This entry concerns a single T cell receptor beta chain. These data belong to a study of T cells in tuberculosis. Turning to the study itself: T cells were selected with CD1B tetramers loaded with glucose monomycolate. Study conclusions and caveats: Some low-affinity tetramer-binding T cells may be absent from this sample.

Thawed, overnight-rested PBMC were stained with GMM-loaded CD1B tetramer, viability dye and anti-CD3, then sorted. CD1B tetramers were loaded with Rhodococcus equi-derived C32 glucose monomycolate. CD14-expressing monocytes were removed from PBMC before cryopreservation and sorting. Clones were sequenced by immunoSEQ multiplex PCR, and TCRdb holds only the in-frame ones, with some missing. The repertoire holds about 58,000 clones, with roughly 88% as singletons. The ends lost 10 bases at V and 5 bases at J; junction bases unmatched: 6. The CDR3 consists of 12 residues. CDR1 and CDR2 from the germline V gene are SEHNR and FQNEAQ (reference sequence).

J is TRBJ2-5 and V is TRBV7-9, with 8 bases that match TRBD1. The sample consisted of CD1b-GMM tetramer-negative cells sorted from PBMCs. The source is an adult woman with latent tuberculosis. The CDR3 coding sequence is TGTGCCACCGGGACAGGTGATGAGACCCAGTACTTC. Its protein is CATGTGDETQYF.